These 13 T cell receptor beta chains originate from one sample sequenced in a study of shared clonotypes between healthy human individuals. Method: immunoSEQ multiplex PCR; TCRdb's copy keeps in-frame clones and lacks some. This sample has some 2 million clones, with roughly 94% found just once. Sequencing used naive CD4+ T cells sorted from blood. The subset denotes: CD45RA+ positively selected. The receptors derive from a man younger than 35 in good health.

This sequence joins TRBV25-1 and TRBJ2-7, with 10 nucleotides matching TRBD1. The V gene end was trimmed by 1 base and the J gene end by 4 bases; junction bases not matched to a gene: 7. The CDR3 contains 16 residues. Germline CDR1 reads MGHDK; CDR2 reads SYGVNS. The CDR3 region is CASSESTVDRGYEQYF. The CDR3 bases are TGTGCCAGCAGTGAATCCACCGTGGACAGGGGGTACGAGCAGTACTTC.

The chain uses TRBV30 and TRBJ1-1; possible D gene TRBD1, 6 bases. Per germline, CDR1 GTSNPN and CDR2 SVGIG (reference sequence). Trimming took off 3 bases at V and 1 base at J, with 12 bases between the two ends. The CDR3 is 14 amino acids. The CDR3 DNA follows: TGTGCCTGGAGGCATTTGGGGGCGAACACTGAAGCTTTCTTT. Protein sequence: CAWRHLGANTEAFF.

With regard to this clone: It is unclear where the CDR3 begins or ends on the DNA, so no DNA is shown, and the CDR3 is as TCRdb lists it. The chain's CDR3 is CASSSSSTGILNQPQHF. V gene TRBV27 combines with J gene TRBJ1-5; the table calls TRBD1, which could not be checked here. Per the germline V gene, CDR1 is MNHEY and CDR2 is SMNVEV (reference sequence). The CDR3 spans 17 residues, counting both ends.

The chain employs TRBV2 and TRBJ1-5, with TRBD1 as a possible D gene (6 bases). This CDR3 region has 14 residues. Per the germline V gene, CDR1 is SNHLY and CDR2 is FYNNEI. Between the trimmed V and J ends, which lost 4 bases and 6 bases, there was a span of 13 bases. The CDR3 DNA reads TGTGCCAGCAGTGCGGCGTCAGGGGTTCAGCCCCAGCATTTT. This gives the protein CASSAASGVQPQHF.

The chain is built from TRBV5-1 and TRBJ1-1; no clear D gene. The CDR3 consists of 14 residues. Looked up from germline, CDR1 is SGHRS and CDR2 is YFSETQ. With 0 bases removed from V and 4 bases from J, the gap between germline ends came to 10 bases. The CDR3 bases are TGCGCCAGCAGCTTGGAGGGTTTCCGCACTGAAGCTTTCTTT. As protein: CASSLEGFRTEAFF. Looking up the rest from reference TRBV5-1 and TRBJ1-1 gives the full variable domain: KAGVTQTPRYLIKTRGQQVTLSCSPISGHRSVSWYQQTPGQGLQFLFEYFSETQRNKGNFPGRFSGRQFSNSRSEMNVSTLELGDSALYLCASSLEGFRTEAFFGQGTRLTVV.

The chain combines TRBV2 with TRBJ1-5, with TRBD1 matching over 9 bases. The germline gives CDR1 SNHLY, CDR2 FYNNEI. J gave up 5 bases and V 4 bases, and 0 bases lay outside the gene matches. The length of the CDR3 is 13 residues. The CDR3 nucleotides read TGTGCCAGCAGTGGGACAGGGGATCAGCCCCAGCATTTT. Its translation is CASSGTGDQPQHF.

Worth noting for this clone: The identical CDR3 is also encoded by other nucleotide sequences in the sample. This chain connects TRBV5-1 to TRBJ2-5, with 10 bases lining up with TRBD1. This CDR3 spans 14 amino acids. The V gene end was trimmed by 4 bases and the J gene end by 5 bases; junction bases not matched to a gene: 5. Germline CDR1 SGHRS, CDR2 YFSETQ. The DNA for the CDR3 is TGCGCCAGCAGCCCCGGGACAGGGGTGGAGACCCAGTACTTC. Its protein is CASSPGTGVETQYF.

The chain carries TRBV6-1 and TRBJ2-3; the D gene is possibly TRBD1 (6 bases). Between the trimmed V and J ends, which lost 10 bases and 2 bases, there was a span of 10 bases. The CDR3 has 12 residues. Germline CDR1 MNHNS, CDR2 SASEGT. CDR3 in DNA: TGTGCCACTGGACAGCTCACAGATACGCAGTATTTT. It yields the protein CATGQLTDTQYF.

The chain couples TRBV6-5 to TRBJ1-1; possible D gene TRBD1, 6 bases. The CDR3 contains 16 residues. Germline CDR1 and CDR2: MNHEY and SVGAGI. Trimming took off 0 bases at V and 6 bases at J, with 17 bases between the two ends. The CDR3 region is CASSYSGIGGRAEAFF. The CDR3 bases are TGTGCCAGCAGTTACTCAGGTATAGGGGGAAGGGCTGAAGCTTTCTTT.

The J gene is TRBJ1-2, the V gene TRBV10-3, with D unclear. V was shortened by 0 bases and J by 3 bases, with 8 bases between the two germline ends. The CDR3 runs 14 residues. The germline gives CDR1 ENHRY, CDR2 SYGVKD. The CDR3 DNA reads as TGTGCCATCAGTGAGTCGACTCCAGACTATGGCTACACCTTC. This codes for CAISESTPDYGYTF.

The V and J genes are TRBV30 and TRBJ1-3; weak D call: TRBD1 (6 bases). The V end was cut by 2 bases, the J end by 0 bases, with 11 bases between. Per germline, CDR1 GTSNPN and CDR2 SVGIG (reference sequence). The CDR3 is 15 residues long. The CDR3 nucleotides read TGTGCCTGGAGTCTGACAGGAAGCTCTGGAAACACCATATATTTT. Its translation is CAWSLTGSSGNTIYF.

The V call is TRBV6-5, the J call TRBJ1-2; no definite D call. Trimming shortened V by 2 bases and J by 7 bases, and 14 bases separated the two germline ends. The CDR3 has 14 residues. CDR1 is MNHEY and CDR2 is SVGAGI in the germline V gene. DNA of the CDR3: TGTGCCAGCAGTTACGGCGGGTCATGGGGTGGCTACACCTTC. Protein: CASSYGGSWGGYTF.

J is TRBJ1-2 and V is TRBV19; possible D gene TRBD1, 6 bases. V shed 4 bases and J shed 4 bases, with 19 bases lying between them. The germline CDR1 and CDR2 sequences are LNHDA and SQIVND (reference sequence). CDR3 length: 16 residues. CDR3 sequence (DNA): TGTGCCAGTAGTAGCAAACAGGGAGAAGAGAGCTATGGCTACACCTTC. Amino acid sequence: CASSSKQGEESYGYTF.